Listed below are T cell receptor beta chains from one sample, sequenced in a study of post-analysis software for immune sequencing data. TCRdb fed the PCR reads into MiXCR, producing one record per CDR3 protein. The top ten hold around 4.7% of the sample, which has 750,000 to 900,000 distinct CDR3 sequences, around 45% seen once. The sequencing input was blood. The source of these receptors is a girl aged 10-17 years with multiple sclerosis. Both conserved end residues are part of each CDR3. Each record gives: D gene, clone size, J gene, CDR3 length, V gene, CDR3 protein, CDR3 DNA. The D gene is left open where the match is weak. Clone size, where shown, is once, few, many, or a class for clones that have expanded.

TRBD2 | . | TRBJ2-7 | 17 | TRBV27 | CASSLLPLAGTPYEQYF | TGTGCCAGCAGTTTACTCCCTTTAGCGGGAACACCCTACGAGCAGTACTTC
TRBD1 | . | TRBJ2-7 | 12 | TRBV7-9 | CASSKTGAEQYF | TGTGCCAGCAGCAAAACAGGGGCCGAGCAGTACTTC
TRBD1 | few | TRBJ2-7 | 16 | TRBV5-6 | CASSLGGTGVSYEQYF | TGTGCCAGCAGCTTAGGGGGGACAGGGGTCTCCTACGAGCAGTACTTC
. | . | TRBJ1-2 | 15 | TRBV15 | CATSASPGESYGYTF | TGTGCCACCAGCGCCAGCCCAGGGGAGAGCTATGGCTACACCTTC
TRBD2 | . | TRBJ2-7 | 14 | TRBV5-1 | CASSSREGSYEQYF | TGTGCCAGCAGCTCACGGGAGGGCTCCTACGAGCAGTACTTC
. | few | TRBJ2-3 | 14 | TRBV12-3/TRBV12-4 | CASSYLSSTDTQYF | TGTGCCAGCAGTTACCTTTCATCCACAGATACGCAGTATTTT
. | few | TRBJ2-5 | 14 | TRBV27 | CASSLTRVGETQYF | TGTGCCAGCAGTTTAACTAGGGTAGGGGAGACCCAGTACTTC
. | few | TRBJ1-2 | 15 | TRBV5-1 | CASSLGGASNYGYTF | TGCGCCAGCAGCTTGGGGGGGGCATCGAACTATGGCTACACCTTC
. | . | TRBJ2-1 | 13 | TRBV7-2 | CASSQGPLNERFF | TGTGCCAGCAGTCAAGGTCCCTTAAATGAGCGGTTCTTC
. | . | TRBJ2-3 | 12 | TRBV20-1 | CSTRESTDTQYF | TGCAGTACCCGGGAGAGCACAGATACGCAGTATTTT
. | . | TRBJ1-2 | 11 | TRBV20-1 | CSARSAYGYTF | TGCAGTGCTAGATCCGCTTATGGCTACACCTTC
. | few | TRBJ2-1 | 15 | TRBV20-1 | CSAILRDPRYNEQFF | TGCAGTGCTATACTCCGGGACCCCCGGTACAATGAGCAGTTCTTC
. | . | TRBJ2-7 | 15 | TRBV20-1 | CSASETGTRFYEQYF | TGCAGTGCTAGCGAAACAGGGACGCGCTTCTACGAGCAGTACTTC
TRBD1 | . | TRBJ2-7 | 16 | TRBV29-1 | CSVEEEGTGGSYEQYF | TGCAGCGTTGAAGAGGAAGGGACAGGGGGTTCCTACGAGCAGTACTTC
. | few | TRBJ2-1 | 18 | TRBV7-9 | CASSPLWRSGLTYNEQFF | TGTGCCAGCAGCCCCTTATGGAGGAGCGGATTGACCTACAATGAGCAGTTCTTC
. | . | TRBJ1-1 | 9 | TRBV29-1 | CSGGGEAFF | TGCAGCGGGGGGGGTGAAGCTTTCTTT
TRBD2 | . | TRBJ2-7 | 16 | TRBV5-4 | CASSLGLAGDGYEQYF | TGTGCCAGCAGCTTGGGGCTAGCGGGAGACGGCTACGAGCAGTACTTC
TRBD1 | . | TRBJ2-6 | 15 | TRBV6-5 | CASSHRGTGANVLTF | TGTGCCAGCAGTCACAGGGGAACTGGGGCCAACGTCCTGACTTTC
. | . | TRBJ2-3 | 13 | TRBV6-4 | CASRADSTDTQYF | TGTGCCAGCAGAGCGGACTCCACAGATACGCAGTATTTT
TRBD2 | . | TRBJ2-6 | 19 | TRBV5-1 | CASSFKASGSPPGANVLTF | TGCGCCAGCAGCTTCAAGGCTAGCGGGAGCCCTCCGGGGGCCAACGTCCTGACTTTC